These T cell receptor beta chains were read from a single sample in a study of blood T cell repertoires in COVID-19. Sequencing was performed with immunoSEQ multiplex PCR; in TCRdb, only in-frame clones are kept and a portion is missing. The sample has roughly 250,000 clones, more than 75% seen once. The sample consisted of PBMCs or T cells enriched from blood (not recorded which). These TCRs come from a woman aged 40-49 years with acute COVID-19. Each CDR3 is given with its conserved first and last residue. Each record gives: CDR3 DNA, CDR3 protein, D gene, V gene, clone size, J gene. D genes are given only for firm matches. Clone sizes are given selectively: once, few, many, or a class where the clone is expanded.

CDR3 DNA: TGTGCCAGCAGTGCTAGCGGGAGGGGGTACTTC; CDR3 protein: CASSASGRGYF; D gene: TRBD2; V gene: TRBV2; clone size: NA; J gene: TRBJ2-5
CDR3 DNA: TGCAGTGCTAGCGGGGAGGGTGTGCAGTATTTT; CDR3 protein: CSASGEGVQYF; D gene: TRBD2; V gene: TRBV20-1; clone size: NA; J gene: TRBJ2-3
CDR3 DNA: TGTGCCAGCACCGACAGGGCTCAGCCCCAGCATTTT; CDR3 protein: CASTDRAQPQHF; D gene: TRBD1; V gene: TRBV12-3/TRBV12-4; clone size: NA; J gene: TRBJ1-5
CDR3 DNA: TGTGCCAGCAGCCACTATCAGCGCATTAATGAAAAACTGTTTTTT; CDR3 protein: CASSHYQRINEKLFF; D gene: NA; V gene: TRBV3-1/TRBV3-2; clone size: once; J gene: TRBJ1-4
CDR3 DNA: TGCAGTGCTAGGGCTCCTGAAGCTTTCTTT; CDR3 protein: CSARAPEAFF; D gene: NA; V gene: TRBV20-1; clone size: NA; J gene: TRBJ1-1
CDR3 DNA: TGTGCCAGCAGCCCCGGGACTAGCCAGATGAAGGGAAATGAGCAGTTCTTC; CDR3 protein: CASSPGTSQMKGNEQFF; D gene: TRBD2; V gene: TRBV7-9; clone size: NA; J gene: TRBJ2-1
CDR3 DNA: TGTGCCAGCGCAATAGAAGCGAACACTGAAGCTTTCTTT; CDR3 protein: CASAIEANTEAFF; D gene: NA; V gene: TRBV11-3; clone size: NA; J gene: TRBJ1-1
CDR3 DNA: TGTGCCAGCTCCCCAGGGACAGGGGTGTACGAGCAGTACTTC; CDR3 protein: CASSPGTGVYEQYF; D gene: TRBD1; V gene: TRBV18; clone size: NA; J gene: TRBJ2-7
CDR3 DNA: TGTGCCAGCAGATTTCAGGCCCTACAAGAGACCCAGTACTTC; CDR3 protein: CASRFQALQETQYF; D gene: NA; V gene: TRBV3-1/TRBV3-2; clone size: NA; J gene: TRBJ2-5
CDR3 DNA: TGTGCCAGCAGTTCACTGAGGACTAGCGGCTACAATGAGCAGTTCTTC; CDR3 protein: CASSSLRTSGYNEQFF; D gene: TRBD2; V gene: TRBV28; clone size: NA; J gene: TRBJ2-1
CDR3 DNA: TGCGCCAGCGGCCCCAGGGGGGCGGTAGGCACAGACTCCTACGAGCAGTACTTC; CDR3 protein: CASGPRGAVGTDSYEQYF; D gene: NA; V gene: TRBV4-1; clone size: NA; J gene: TRBJ2-7
CDR3 DNA: TGTGCCAGCAGCTTAGTTTTTAGCTACGAGCAGTACTTC; CDR3 protein: CASSLVFSYEQYF; D gene: NA; V gene: TRBV7-2; clone size: NA; J gene: TRBJ2-7